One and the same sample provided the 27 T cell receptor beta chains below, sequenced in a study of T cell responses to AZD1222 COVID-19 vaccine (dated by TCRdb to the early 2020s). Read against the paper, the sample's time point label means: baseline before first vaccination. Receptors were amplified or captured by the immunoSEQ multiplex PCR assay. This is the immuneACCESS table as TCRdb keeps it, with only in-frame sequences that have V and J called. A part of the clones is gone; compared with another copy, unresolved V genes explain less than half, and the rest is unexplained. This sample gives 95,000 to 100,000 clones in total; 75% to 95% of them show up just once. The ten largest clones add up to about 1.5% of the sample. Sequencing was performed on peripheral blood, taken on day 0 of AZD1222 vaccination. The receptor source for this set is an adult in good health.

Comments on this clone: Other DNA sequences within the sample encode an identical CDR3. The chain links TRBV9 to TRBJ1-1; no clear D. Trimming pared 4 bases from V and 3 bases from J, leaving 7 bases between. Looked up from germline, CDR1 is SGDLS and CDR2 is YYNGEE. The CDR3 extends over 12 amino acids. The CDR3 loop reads CASSPEDTEAFF. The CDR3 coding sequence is TGTGCCAGCAGCCCCGAGGACACTGAAGCTTTCTTT.

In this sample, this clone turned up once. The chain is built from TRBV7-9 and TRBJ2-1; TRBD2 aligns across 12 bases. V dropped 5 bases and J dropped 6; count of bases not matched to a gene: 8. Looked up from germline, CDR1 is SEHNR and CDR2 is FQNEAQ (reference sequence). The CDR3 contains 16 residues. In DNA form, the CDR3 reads TGTGCCAGCAGCCCAAGGGCACTAGCGGGGGGCAATGAGCAGTTCTTC. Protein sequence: CASSPRALAGGNEQFF.

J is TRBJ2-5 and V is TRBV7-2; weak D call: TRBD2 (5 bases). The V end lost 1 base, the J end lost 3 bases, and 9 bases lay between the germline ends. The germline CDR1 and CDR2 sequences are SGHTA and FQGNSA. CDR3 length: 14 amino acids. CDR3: CASSLVWREETQYF. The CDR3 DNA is TGTGCCAGCAGCTTAGTATGGCGGGAAGAGACCCAGTACTTC. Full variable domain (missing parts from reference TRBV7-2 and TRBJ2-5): GAGVSQSPSNKVTEKGKDVELRCDPISGHTALYWYRQSLGQGLEFLIYFQGNSAPDKSGLPSDRFSAERTGGSVSTLTIQRTQQEDSAVYLCASSLVWREETQYFGPGTRLLVL.

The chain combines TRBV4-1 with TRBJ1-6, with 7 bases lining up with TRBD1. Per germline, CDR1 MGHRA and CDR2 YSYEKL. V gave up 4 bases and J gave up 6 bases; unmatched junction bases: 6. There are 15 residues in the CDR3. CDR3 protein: CASSLRDRGNSPLHF. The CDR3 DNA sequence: TGCGCCAGCAGCCTTCGGGACAGAGGTAATTCACCCCTCCACTTT.

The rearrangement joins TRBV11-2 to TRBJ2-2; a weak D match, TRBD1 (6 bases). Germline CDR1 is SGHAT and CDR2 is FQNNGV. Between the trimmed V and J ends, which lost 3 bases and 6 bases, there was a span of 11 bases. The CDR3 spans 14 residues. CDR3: CASSFDAGAGELFF. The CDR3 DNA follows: TGTGCCAGCAGCTTTGATGCAGGGGCCGGGGAGCTGTTTTTT.

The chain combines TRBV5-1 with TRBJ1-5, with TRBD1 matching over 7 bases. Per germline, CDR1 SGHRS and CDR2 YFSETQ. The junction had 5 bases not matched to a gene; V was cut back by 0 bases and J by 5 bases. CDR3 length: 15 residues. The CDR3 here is CASSLGGTEHQPQHF. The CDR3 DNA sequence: TGCGCCAGCAGCTTGGGTGGGACAGAACATCAGCCCCAGCATTTT.

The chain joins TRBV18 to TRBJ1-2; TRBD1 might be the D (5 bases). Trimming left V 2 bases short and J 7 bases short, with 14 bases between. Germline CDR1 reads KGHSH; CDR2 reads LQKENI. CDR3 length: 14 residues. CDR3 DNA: TGTGCCAGCTCACCATTGGGGCAGAGAGGTGGCTACACCTTC. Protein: CASSPLGQRGGYTF.

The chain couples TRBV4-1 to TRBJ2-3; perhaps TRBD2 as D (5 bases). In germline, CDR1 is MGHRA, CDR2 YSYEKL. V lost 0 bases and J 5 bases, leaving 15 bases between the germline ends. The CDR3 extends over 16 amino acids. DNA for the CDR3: TGCGCCAGCAGCCAAGAGTTCAGTCTCGAGGGAGATACGCAGTATTTT. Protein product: CASSQEFSLEGDTQYF.

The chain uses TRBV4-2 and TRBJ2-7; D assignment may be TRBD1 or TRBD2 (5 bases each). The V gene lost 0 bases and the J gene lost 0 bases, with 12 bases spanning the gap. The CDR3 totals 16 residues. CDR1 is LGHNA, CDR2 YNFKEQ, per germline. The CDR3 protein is CASSQDTGRPSYEQYF. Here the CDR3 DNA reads TGTGCCAGCAGCCAAGATACGGGACGGCCCTCCTACGAGCAGTACTTC.

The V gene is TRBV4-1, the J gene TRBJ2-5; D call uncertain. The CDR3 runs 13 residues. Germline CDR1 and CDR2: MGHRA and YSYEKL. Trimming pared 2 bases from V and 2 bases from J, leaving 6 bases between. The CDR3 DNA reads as TGCGCCAGCAGCCAATCGATACAAGAGACCCAGTACTTC. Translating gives CASSQSIQETQYF.

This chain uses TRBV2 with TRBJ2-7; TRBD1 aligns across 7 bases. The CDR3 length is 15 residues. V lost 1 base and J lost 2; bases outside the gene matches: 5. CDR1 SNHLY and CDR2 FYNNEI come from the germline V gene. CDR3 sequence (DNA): TGTGCCAGCAGTGAAGGGACAGGTATACCCTACGAGCAGTACTTC. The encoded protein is CASSEGTGIPYEQYF. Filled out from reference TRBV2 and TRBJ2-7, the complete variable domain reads EPEVTQTPSHQVTQMGQEVILRCVPISNHLYFYWYRQILGQKVEFLVSFYNNEISEKSEIFDDQFSVERPDGSNFTLKIRSTKLEDSAMYFCASSEGTGIPYEQYFGPGTRLTVT.

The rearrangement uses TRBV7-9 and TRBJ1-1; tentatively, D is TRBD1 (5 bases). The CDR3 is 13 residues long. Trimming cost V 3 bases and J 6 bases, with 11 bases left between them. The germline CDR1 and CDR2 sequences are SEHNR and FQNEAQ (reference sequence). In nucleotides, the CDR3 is TGTGCCAGCAGCTTCAGGGACGGGGCTGAAGCTTTCTTT. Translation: CASSFRDGAEAFF.

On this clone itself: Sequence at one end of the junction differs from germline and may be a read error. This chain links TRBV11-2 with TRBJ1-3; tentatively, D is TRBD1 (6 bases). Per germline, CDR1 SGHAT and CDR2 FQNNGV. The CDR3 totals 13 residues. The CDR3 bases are TGTGCCAGCAGCTTACAAGGGGGAAGCACCATATATTTT. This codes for CASSLQGGSTIYF.

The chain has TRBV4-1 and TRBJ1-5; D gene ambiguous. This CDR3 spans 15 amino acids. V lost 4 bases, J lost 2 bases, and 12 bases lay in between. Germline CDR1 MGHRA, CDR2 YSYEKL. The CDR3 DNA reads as TGCGCCAGCAGCCCGGAGGGCACTGGCAATCAGCCCCAGCATTTT. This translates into CASSPEGTGNQPQHF.

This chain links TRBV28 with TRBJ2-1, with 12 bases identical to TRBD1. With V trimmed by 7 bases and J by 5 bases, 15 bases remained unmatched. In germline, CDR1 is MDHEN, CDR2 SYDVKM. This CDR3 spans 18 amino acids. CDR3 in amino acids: CASTKMYVGTGGHNEQFF. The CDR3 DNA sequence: TGTGCCAGCACCAAGATGTATGTCGGGACAGGGGGCCACAATGAGCAGTTCTTC.

In nucleotides, the CDR3 is TGTGCCAGCAGCTTTATTGAGGGAGAGCAATACGAGCAGTACTTC. Protein product: CASSFIEGEQYEQYF. The J gene is TRBJ2-7, the V gene TRBV5-5, with D possibly being TRBD2 (5 bases). The germline V gene encodes CDR1 SGHKS and CDR2 YYEKEE (reference sequence). V was shortened by 2 bases and J by 4 bases, with 16 bases between the two germline ends. CDR3 size: 15 residues.

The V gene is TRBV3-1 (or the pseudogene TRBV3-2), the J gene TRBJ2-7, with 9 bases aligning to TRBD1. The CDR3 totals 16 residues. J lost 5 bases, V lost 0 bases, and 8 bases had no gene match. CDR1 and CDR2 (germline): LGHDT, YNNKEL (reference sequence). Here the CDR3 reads CASSQDWGTGIHEQYF. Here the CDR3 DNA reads TGTGCCAGCAGCCAAGATTGGGGGACAGGGATCCACGAGCAGTACTTC.

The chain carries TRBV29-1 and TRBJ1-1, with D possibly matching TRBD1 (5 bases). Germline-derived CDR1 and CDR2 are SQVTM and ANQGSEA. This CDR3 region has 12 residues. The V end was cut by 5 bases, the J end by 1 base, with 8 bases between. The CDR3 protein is CSVPTANTEAFF. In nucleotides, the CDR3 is TGCAGCGTTCCGACAGCGAACACTGAAGCTTTCTTT. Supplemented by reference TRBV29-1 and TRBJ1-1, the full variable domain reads SAVISQKPSRDICQRGTSLTIQCQVDSQVTMMFWYRQQPGQSLTLIATANQGSEATYESGFVIDKFPISRPNLTFSTLTVSNMSPEDSSIYLCSVPTANTEAFFGQGTRLTVV.

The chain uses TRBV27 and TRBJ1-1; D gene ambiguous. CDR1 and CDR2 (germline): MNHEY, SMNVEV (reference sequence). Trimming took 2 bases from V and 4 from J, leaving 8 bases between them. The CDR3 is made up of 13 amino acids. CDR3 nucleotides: TGTGCCAGCAGTTTACTGCGGGGCACTGAAGCTTTCTTT. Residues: CASSLLRGTEAFF.

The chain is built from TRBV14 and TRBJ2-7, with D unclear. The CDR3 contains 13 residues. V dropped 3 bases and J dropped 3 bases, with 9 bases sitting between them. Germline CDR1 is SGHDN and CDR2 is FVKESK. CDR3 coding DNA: TGTGCCAGCAGCCAGTTCCCGGGCTACGAGCAGTACTTC. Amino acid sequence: CASSQFPGYEQYF.

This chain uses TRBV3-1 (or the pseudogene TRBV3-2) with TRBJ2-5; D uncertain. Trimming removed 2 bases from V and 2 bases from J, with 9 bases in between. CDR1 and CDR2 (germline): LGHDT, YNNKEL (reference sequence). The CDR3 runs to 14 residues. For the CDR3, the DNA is TGTGCCAGCAGCCAACCAGGATTACAAGAGACCCAGTACTTC. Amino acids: CASSQPGLQETQYF.

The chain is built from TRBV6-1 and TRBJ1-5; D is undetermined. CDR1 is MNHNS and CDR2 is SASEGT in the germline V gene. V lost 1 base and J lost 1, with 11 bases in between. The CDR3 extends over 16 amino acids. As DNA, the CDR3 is TGTGCCAGCAGTGAAGGCCTACTTCCCAGCAATCAGCCCCAGCATTTT. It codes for CASSEGLLPSNQPQHF.

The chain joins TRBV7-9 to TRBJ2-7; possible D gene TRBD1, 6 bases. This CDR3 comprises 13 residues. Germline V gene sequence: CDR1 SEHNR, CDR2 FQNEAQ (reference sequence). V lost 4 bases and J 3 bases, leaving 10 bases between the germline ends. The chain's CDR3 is CASSSIQGYEQYF. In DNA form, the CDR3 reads TGTGCCAGCAGCTCAATACAGGGCTACGAGCAGTACTTC.

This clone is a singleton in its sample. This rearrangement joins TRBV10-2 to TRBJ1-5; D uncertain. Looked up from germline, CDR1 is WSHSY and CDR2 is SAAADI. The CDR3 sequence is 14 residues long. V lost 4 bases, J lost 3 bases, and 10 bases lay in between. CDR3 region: CASSVNTLNQPQHF. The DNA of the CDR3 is TGCGCCAGCAGTGTGAACACCCTCAATCAGCCCCAGCATTTT.

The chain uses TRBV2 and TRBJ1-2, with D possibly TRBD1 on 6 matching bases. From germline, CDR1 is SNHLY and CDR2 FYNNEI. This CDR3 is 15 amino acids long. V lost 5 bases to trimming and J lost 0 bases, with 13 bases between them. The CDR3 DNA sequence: TGTGCCAGCAGTTTTGTGACAGGTGCTAACTATGGCTACACCTTC. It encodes CASSFVTGANYGYTF.

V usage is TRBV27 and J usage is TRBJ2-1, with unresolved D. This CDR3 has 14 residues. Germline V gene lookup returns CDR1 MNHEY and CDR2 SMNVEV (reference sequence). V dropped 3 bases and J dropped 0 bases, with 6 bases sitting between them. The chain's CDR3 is CASSFYSSYNEQFF. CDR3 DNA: TGTGCCAGCAGTTTTTACAGCTCCTACAATGAGCAGTTCTTC.

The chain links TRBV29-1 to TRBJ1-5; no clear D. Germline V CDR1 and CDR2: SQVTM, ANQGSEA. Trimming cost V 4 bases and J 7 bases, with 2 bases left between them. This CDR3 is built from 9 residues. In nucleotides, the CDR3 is TGCAGCGTTGGACAGCCCCAGCATTTT. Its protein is CSVGQPQHF.